A single sample is the source of the 17 T cell receptor beta chains below, sequenced in a study of blood T cell repertoires in COVID-19. Produced via immunoSEQ multiplex PCR; TCRdb's table is partial and in-frame only. The table has roughly 120,000 clones, roughly 80% seen once. The source material was peripheral blood. All receptors come from a man between 65 and 85 years old with acute or convalescent COVID-19.

The chain has TRBV2 and TRBJ1-6, with D uncertain. CDR3 length: 15 residues. V lost 6 bases, J lost 2 bases, and 11 bases lay in between. Germline CDR1 SNHLY, CDR2 FYNNEI. The CDR3 bases are TGTGCCAGCAGGGCGGCGGAAGCCTATAATTCACCCCTCCACTTT. Encoded protein: CASRAAEAYNSPLHF.

The genes are TRBV19 and TRBJ1-2; the D is unclear. V gave up 6 bases and J gave up 2 bases, with 10 bases separating them. Germline CDR1 reads LNHDA; CDR2 reads SQIVND (reference sequence). The CDR3 covers 13 residues. The CDR3 nucleotides read TGTGCCAGTAGGACTGGGGAGAACTATGGCTACACCTTC. Translation gives CASRTGENYGYTF.

This sequence joins TRBV19 and TRBJ2-7; perhaps TRBD1 as D (5 bases). The germline gives CDR1 LNHDA, CDR2 SQIVND (reference sequence). Trimming removed 7 bases at V and 4 bases at J, with 20 bases between. CDR3 size: 15 residues. The CDR3 region is CASTKVWATAYEQYF. The CDR3 bases are TGTGCCAGTACCAAAGTCTGGGCGACAGCTTACGAGCAGTACTTC.

The chain combines TRBV9 with TRBJ1-1; tentatively, D is TRBD1 (6 bases). Deletions cut 0 bases from V and 2 bases from J, with 11 bases between. CDR1 is SGDLS, CDR2 YYNGEE, per germline. The CDR3 sequence is 15 residues long. CDR3: CASSVGTGYNTEAFF. The CDR3 DNA follows: TGTGCCAGCAGCGTAGGTACAGGGTATAACACTGAAGCTTTCTTT.

The chain carries TRBV5-8 and TRBJ1-1, with 8 bases fitting TRBD1. Germline V gene lookup returns CDR1 SGHTS and CDR2 YDEGEE. The trim removed 5 bases at V and 0 bases at J, leaving 3 bases unmatched. CDR3 size: 14 residues. The CDR3 here is CASSWDRMNTEAFF. The CDR3 DNA reads as TGTGCCAGCAGTTGGGACAGGATGAACACTGAAGCTTTCTTT.

The chain uses TRBV7-2 and TRBJ2-5; a possible D gene is TRBD2 (6 bases). V shed 0 bases and J shed 5 bases, with 10 bases lying between them. The CDR3 runs to 14 residues. CDR1 and CDR2 (germline): SGHTA, FQGNSA. CDR3 loop: CASSLAGGRETQYF. Here the CDR3 DNA reads TGTGCCAGCAGCTTAGCCGGGGGAAGGGAGACCCAGTACTTC.

This chain connects TRBV5-1 to TRBJ2-2; the D gene is possibly TRBD2 (6 bases). The CDR3 is 16 amino acids. Trimming took off 1 base at V and 1 base at J, with 11 bases between the two ends. Germline-derived CDR1 and CDR2 are SGHRS and YFSETQ. The CDR3 loop is CASSLMGGVNTGELFF. CDR3 in DNA: TGCGCCAGCAGCTTGATGGGCGGGGTGAACACCGGGGAGCTGTTTTTT.

The chain combines TRBV5-1 with TRBJ1-1; D remains unclear. Germline V gene data show CDR1 as SGHRS and CDR2 as YFSETQ. The CDR3 is made up of 14 amino acids. V shed 0 bases and J shed 0 bases, with 6 bases lying between them. The CDR3 here is CASSLERMNTEAFF. In nucleotides, the CDR3 is TGCGCCAGCAGCTTGGAGAGAATGAACACTGAAGCTTTCTTT.

The chain carries TRBV6-5 and TRBJ1-1; 10 bases align to TRBD1. Looked up from germline, CDR1 is MNHEY and CDR2 is SVGAGI. J gave up 10 bases and V 7 bases, and 12 bases lay outside the gene matches. The CDR3 runs 14 residues. CDR3 nucleotide sequence: TGTGCCAGCAACCCGGACAGGGGGATTTCTCGAGCTTTCTTT. This gives the protein CASNPDRGISRAFF.

The V and J genes are TRBV13 and TRBJ1-2; no clear D gene. The CDR3 runs to 14 residues. Germline V gene sequence: CDR1 PRHDT, CDR2 FYEKMQ (reference sequence). V was trimmed by 5 bases and J by 4 bases, leaving 14 bases between them. CDR3 sequence reads: CASSPRAAFYGYTF. The CDR3 region has the DNA TGTGCCAGCAGCCCGCGGGCGGCCTTCTATGGCTACACCTTC. The variable domain in full, with the rest retrieved from reference TRBV13 and TRBJ1-2, is AAGVIQSPRHLIKEKRETATLKCYPIPRHDTVYWYQQGPGQDPQFLISFYEKMQSDKGSIPDRFSAQQFSDYHSELNMSSLELGDSALYFCASSPRAAFYGYTFGSGTRLTVV.

The CDR3 coding sequence is TGTGCCAGCAGCTTTGACAGGGGATATGGAAACACCATATATTTT. This sequence encodes CASSFDRGYGNTIYF. V and J are TRBV5-4 and TRBJ1-3; TRBD1 matches at 8 bases. Germline CDR1 is SGHNT and CDR2 is YYREEE (reference sequence). J gave up 3 bases and V 2 bases, and 4 bases lay outside the gene matches. The CDR3 contains 15 residues.

The chain uses TRBV15 and TRBJ1-4; no clear D. The CDR3 runs to 15 residues. Germline CDR1 and CDR2: LNHNV and YYDKDF (reference sequence). Trimming removed 1 base at V and 0 bases at J, with 6 bases between. CDR3 sequence reads: CATSRGGSTNEKLFF. CDR3 bases: TGTGCCACCAGCAGAGGAGGGTCAACTAATGAAAAACTGTTTTTT.

This chain uses TRBV5-4 with TRBJ2-3, with 7 bases fitting TRBD2. Germline CDR1 reads SGHNT; CDR2 reads YYREEE (reference sequence). The V and J ends lost 1 base and 0 bases, in that order; junction bases with no gene match: 8. The CDR3 length is 17 residues. The CDR3 region has the DNA TGTGCCAGCAGCTTGCGTTTAGCGGGCCCGAGCACAGATACGCAGTATTTT. It is translated as CASSLRLAGPSTDTQYF.

The chain links TRBV28 to TRBJ2-4; D may be TRBD1 (6 bases). V lost 3 bases and J 6 bases, leaving 18 bases between the germline ends. Looked up from germline, CDR1 is MDHEN and CDR2 is SYDVKM. This CDR3 is 16 amino acids long. The CDR3 here is CASSLPGQIGLNIQYF. CDR3 bases: TGTGCCAGCAGTTTGCCCGGACAGATCGGACTAAACATTCAGTACTTC.

The chain links TRBV18 to TRBJ1-5, with D unresolved. CDR3 size: 14 residues. Germline CDR1 reads KGHSH; CDR2 reads LQKENI. With 3 bases removed from V and 3 bases from J, the gap between germline ends came to 9 bases. The CDR3 is CASSPGQNNQPQHF. The CDR3 DNA reads as TGTGCCAGCTCACCGGGCCAGAACAATCAGCCCCAGCATTTT.

The sample holds a few counts of this clone. The same CDR3 arises from other DNA sequences in this sample as well. The chain employs TRBV5-1 and TRBJ2-5, with 8 bases matching TRBD1. V lost 2 bases and J lost 5; bases outside the gene matches: 2. The CDR3 loop spans 13 amino acids. Germline CDR1 is SGHRS and CDR2 is YFSETQ. In DNA form, the CDR3 reads TGCGCCAGCAGCTTAGGACAGGGCGAGACCCAGTACTTC. Amino acids: CASSLGQGETQYF.

The V and J genes are TRBV11-1 and TRBJ2-7; 9 bases agree with TRBD1. This CDR3 is 14 amino acids long. V lost 5 bases, J lost 4 bases, and 6 bases stayed unmatched. The germline V gene encodes CDR1 SGHAT and CDR2 FQDESV (reference sequence). This chain's CDR3 is CASSASGTGYEQYF. The CDR3 bases are TGTGCCAGCAGCGCATCCGGGACAGGGTACGAGCAGTACTTC.